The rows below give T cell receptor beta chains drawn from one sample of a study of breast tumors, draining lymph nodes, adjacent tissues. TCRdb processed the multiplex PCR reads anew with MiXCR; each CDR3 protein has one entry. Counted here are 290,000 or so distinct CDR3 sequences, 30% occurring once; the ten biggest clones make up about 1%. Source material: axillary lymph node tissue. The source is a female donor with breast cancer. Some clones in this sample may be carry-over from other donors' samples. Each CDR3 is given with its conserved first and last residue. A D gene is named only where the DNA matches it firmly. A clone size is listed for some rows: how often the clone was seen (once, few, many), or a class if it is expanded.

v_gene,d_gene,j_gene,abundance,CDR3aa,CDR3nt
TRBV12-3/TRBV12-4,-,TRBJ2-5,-,CASSLPGAEGETQYF,TGTGCCAGCTCTCTCCCGGGAGCGGAGGGAGAGACCCAGTACTTC
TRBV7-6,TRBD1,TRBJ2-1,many,CASSLFRGRREQFF,TGTGCCAGCAGCTTATTCAGGGGGCGGCGGGAGCAGTTCTTC
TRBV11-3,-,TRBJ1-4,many,CASSLTPGKGEKLFF,TGTGCCAGCAGCTTAACCCCGGGGAAGGGTGAAAAACTGTTTTTT
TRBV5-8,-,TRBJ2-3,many,CASSLEVVADTQYF,TGTGCCAGCAGCTTGGAGGTCGTGGCAGATACGCAGTATTTT
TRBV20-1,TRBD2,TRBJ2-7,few,CSASAGTSGGLEQYF,TGCAGTGCTAGCGCCGGGACTAGCGGGGGGCTCGAGCAGTACTTC
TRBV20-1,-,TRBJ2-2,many,CSARDPNAGELFF,TGCAGTGCTAGAGATCCCAACGCCGGGGAGCTGTTTTTT
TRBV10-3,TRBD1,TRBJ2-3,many,CAIRLRQGSTDTQYF,TGTGCCATCAGGCTGAGACAGGGTAGCACAGATACGCAGTATTTT
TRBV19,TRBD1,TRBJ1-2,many,CASSPGQANNYGYTF,TGTGCCAGTAGTCCCGGACAGGCCAATAACTATGGCTACACCTTC
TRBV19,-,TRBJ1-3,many,CASSEVSGNTIYF,TGTGCCAGTAGTGAGGTCTCTGGAAACACCATATATTTT
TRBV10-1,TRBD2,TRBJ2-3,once,CARGGVTSGRWITDTQYF,TGCGCCAGAGGGGGGGTGACTAGCGGGAGGTGGATTACAGATACGCAGTATTTT
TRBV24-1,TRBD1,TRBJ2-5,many,CATSDLGTGEQETQYF,TGTGCCACCAGTGATTTAGGGACAGGGGAACAAGAGACCCAGTACTTC
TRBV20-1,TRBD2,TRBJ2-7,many,CSARNRLAGAHEQYF,TGCAGTGCTAGGAATCGACTAGCGGGAGCCCACGAGCAGTACTTC
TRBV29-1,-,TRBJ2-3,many,CSVDGKSTDTQYF,TGCAGCGTTGATGGGAAGAGCACAGATACGCAGTATTTT
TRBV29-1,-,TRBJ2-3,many,CSVDGILGTDTQYF,TGCAGCGTTGATGGGATCCTTGGAACAGATACGCAGTATTTT
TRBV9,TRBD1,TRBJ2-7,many,CASSIGQGAFEQYF,TGTGCCAGCAGCATCGGACAGGGGGCTTTCGAGCAGTACTTC
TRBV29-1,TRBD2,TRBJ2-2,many,CSVGGGDGRAAGELFF,TGCAGCGTTGGGGGGGGTGACGGGAGGGCCGCCGGGGAGCTGTTTTTT
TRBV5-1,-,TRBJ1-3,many,CASSTGSGNTIYF,TGCGCCAGCAGTACAGGGAGTGGAAACACCATATATTTT
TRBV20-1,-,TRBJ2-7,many,CSARDRRQSYEQYF,TGCAGTGCTAGAGATCGGCGGCAGTCCTACGAGCAGTACTTC
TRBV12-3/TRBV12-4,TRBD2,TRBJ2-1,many,CASLSLAGVSYNEQFF,TGTGCCAGCCTGTCTTTGGCGGGAGTCTCCTACAATGAGCAGTTCTTC
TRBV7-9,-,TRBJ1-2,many,CASSLGGDRKNYGYTF,TGTGCCAGCAGCTTAGGGGGCGACAGGAAAAACTATGGCTACACCTTC
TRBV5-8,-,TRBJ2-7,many,CASSFRGTSDYEQYF,TGTGCCAGCAGCTTCCGCGGCACCTCAGACTACGAGCAGTACTTC
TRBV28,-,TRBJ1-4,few,CASSSSGTTPEKLFF,TGTGCCAGCAGTTCCTCCGGGACAACTCCTGAAAAACTGTTTTTT
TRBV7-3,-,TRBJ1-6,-,CASSPNSNSPLHF,TGTGCCAGCAGCCCAAACAGCAATTCACCCCTCCACTTT
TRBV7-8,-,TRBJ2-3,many,CASSGQGWGGDTQYF,TGTGCCAGCAGCGGACAGGGATGGGGGGGAGATACGCAGTATTTT
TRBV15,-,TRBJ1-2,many,CATSIGRVGYTF,TGTGCCACCAGCATCGGCAGGGTTGGCTACACCTTC
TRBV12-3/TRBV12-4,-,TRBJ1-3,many,CASSYSGNTIYF,TGTGCCAGCAGTTATTCAGGAAACACCATATATTTT
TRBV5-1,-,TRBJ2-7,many,CASSPGAGLVLEQYF,TGCGCCAGCAGCCCGGGCGCAGGGCTCGTCTTGGAGCAGTACTTC